What follows are 10 T cell receptor beta chains derived from one specimen sequenced in a study of vaccination effects on CD4 cells after COVID-19. These receptors have no known antigen. Clones were sequenced by immunoSEQ multiplex PCR, and TCRdb holds only the in-frame ones, with some missing. Of approximately 50,000 clones in the sample, approximately 80% were seen once. Culture lasted about 10 days before CD4+ T cell isolation. The specimen was CD4+ T cells from PBMCs cultured without peptide, collected before COVID-19 vaccination. All receptors derive from a human donor who had a prior SARS-CoV-2 infection.

The V and J genes are TRBV12-3 or TRBV12-4 and TRBJ1-4, with D possibly being TRBD1 (5 bases). The CDR3 spans 13 residues. Trimming took off 3 bases at V and 5 bases at J, with 7 bases between the two ends. In DNA form, the CDR3 reads TGTGCCAGCAGTTTGAGGGGAAATGAAAAACTGTTTTTT. This encodes CASSLRGNEKLFF.

This clone was counted only a few times. The rearrangement uses TRBV2 and TRBJ1-1; a possible D gene is TRBD1 (5 bases). Between the trimmed V and J ends, which lost 4 bases and 3 bases, there was a span of 12 bases. Germline-derived CDR1 and CDR2 are SNHLY and FYNNEI. The CDR3 is made up of 14 amino acids. The CDR3 DNA sequence: TGTGCCAGCAGTGTAATGACAGTCGACACTGAAGCTTTCTTT. Translation: CASSVMTVDTEAFF.

The rearrangement joins TRBV10-3 to TRBJ2-5; D remains unclear. This CDR3 is 12 amino acids long. The germline CDR1 and CDR2 sequences are ENHRY and SYGVKD. V was cut by 3 bases and J by 4 bases, with 6 bases left in between. The CDR3 region has the DNA TGTGCCATCAGTGAAAAGTTAGAGACCCAGTACTTC. Its protein is CAISEKLETQYF.

This chain links TRBV5-6 with TRBJ1-3; unclear D gene. Germline loops: CDR1 SGHDT, CDR2 YYEEEE. Trimming stripped 3 bases from V and 3 bases from J, with 7 bases between. The CDR3 extends over 13 amino acids. The CDR3 sequence is CASSSRNGNTIYF. Here the CDR3 DNA reads TGTGCCAGCAGCTCCAGAAATGGAAACACCATATATTTT.

This clone turned up a few times. The chain uses TRBV27 and TRBJ2-1; 7 bases map to TRBD2. From germline, CDR1 is MNHEY and CDR2 SMNVEV (reference sequence). V dropped 5 bases and J dropped 1; count of bases not matched to a gene: 5. The CDR3 runs to 15 residues. This CDR3 reads CASSGELASYNEQFF. DNA of the CDR3: TGTGCCAGCAGTGGAGAACTAGCGTCCTACAATGAGCAGTTCTTC.

This chain uses TRBV18 with TRBJ1-4; TRBD1 matches at 7 bases. J gave up 0 bases and V 2 bases, and 9 bases lay outside the gene matches. CDR1 is KGHSH, CDR2 LQKENI, per germline. This CDR3 has 18 residues. CDR3 protein: CASSPAFGGGTTNEKLFF. DNA of the CDR3: TGTGCCAGCTCACCAGCCTTCGGAGGGGGCACAACTAATGAAAAACTGTTTTTT.

The genes are TRBV24-1 and TRBJ1-1; D ambiguous. The CDR3 has 16 amino acids. Looked up from germline, CDR1 is KGHDR and CDR2 is SFDVKD. V lost 7 bases and J 5 bases, leaving 22 bases between the germline ends. The CDR3 here is CATRFRRKLRKTEAFF. The DNA for the CDR3 is TGTGCCACCAGATTCCGCAGAAAACTCCGAAAAACTGAAGCTTTCTTT.

This clone appeared a single time. The chain employs TRBV5-1 and TRBJ2-2; the D gene is possibly TRBD2 (6 bases). The CDR3 covers 17 residues. Germline V gives CDR1 SGHRS, CDR2 YFSETQ. Trimming took 4 bases from V and 0 from J, leaving 16 bases between them. The CDR3 DNA follows: TGCGCCAGCAGCAACAACTTGGGACTCGCGAACACCGGGGAGCTGTTTTTT. Protein: CASSNNLGLANTGELFF.

V and J are TRBV19 and TRBJ1-3, with a tentative D call TRBD1 (6 bases). CDR3 length: 15 residues. CDR1 is LNHDA and CDR2 is SQIVND in the germline V gene (reference sequence). The V and J ends lost 3 bases and 0 bases respectively, with 9 bases between them. CDR3 sequence (DNA): TGTGCCAGTAGTATCGGACAGAGCTCTGGAAACACCATATATTTT. The encoded protein is CASSIGQSSGNTIYF.

The rearrangement uses TRBV18 and TRBJ2-7, with 9 bases fitting TRBD2. CDR3 length: 14 amino acids. V lost 3 bases, J lost 3 bases, and 3 bases stayed unmatched. The germline gives CDR1 KGHSH, CDR2 LQKENI. The DNA for the CDR3 is TGTGCCAGCTCACCGCGGGGGGGGCTCTACGAGCAGTACTTC. Translated: CASSPRGGLYEQYF.